This T cell receptor (beta chain) was captured by sequencing in a study of T-cell memory formation after mild COVID-19. As to this clonotype: What it binds is unknown.

TCRdb re-derived calls from the 5' RACE reads in MiXCR, one entry per CDR3 protein. There are roughly 500,000 distinct CDR3 sequences in the sample; around 21% occur only once, and around an eighth lies in the top ten. Trimming cost V 1 base and J 1 base, with 13 bases left between them. The CDR3 is 16 amino acids. The germline CDR1 and CDR2 sequences are MGHRA and YSYEKL. Study results and caveats: Cross-reactive memory apparently joined, as some responding clones appeared in pre-infection memory. Day 15 to 85 contractors were CD4/CD8 balanced; later expanders leaned CD4+. Researchers report contracting CD4+ clones mostly in CM and EM, with CD8+ clones in EMRA. Whether day 37 second-wave clones are SARS-CoV-2-specific was not confirmed.

The chain recombines TRBV4-1 with TRBJ2-5; D is possibly TRBD2 (7 bases). Sequencing was performed on PBMCs or a T cell subset sorted from them (not recorded which). The receptor's source is an adult woman who had mild COVID-19 (a few samples of this study predate the infection). Cell type and time point are not known. The CDR3 is CASSQGEGGIQETQYF. The CDR3 nucleotides are TGCGCCAGCAGCCAAGGGGAGGGGGGCATCCAAGAGACCCAGTACTTC.